The T cell receptor (beta chain) described here comes from a study of cytomegalovirus exposure and HLA in healthy donors. The CDR3 spans 15 residues. CDR1 is SGHNT and CDR2 is YYREEE in the germline V gene (reference sequence). V shed 5 bases and J 4 bases; nucleotides not matched to a gene: 4. The PCR made use of 60 Vbeta and 13 Jbeta primers. Assay used: immunoSEQ multiplex PCR; TCRdb lists only in-frame clones, some missing. The sample comprises 90,000 to 95,000 clones, around 77% of which are singletons, and 0.57% rests with the top ten. This clone was detected a few times. Sequenced sample: PBMCs. This chain uses TRBV5-4 with TRBJ2-3; TRBD2 matches at 13 bases. The receptor was isolated from a man between 25 and 39 years old in good health and CMV-seronegative. The CDR3 is CASRLAGGLPDTQYF. The CDR3 coding sequence is TGTGCCAGCAGACTAGCGGGGGGGCTCCCAGATACGCAGTATTTT.